The 22 T cell receptor beta chains below come from one sample, sequenced in a study of OX40 agonist ivuxolimab in advanced cancers. Clones were sequenced by immunoSEQ multiplex PCR, and TCRdb holds only the in-frame ones, with some missing. Of approximately 12,000 clones in the sample, roughly 82% were seen once. Source: CD4+ or CD8+ T cells sorted from blood, taken in a trial of the OX40 agonist ivuxolimab. The source of these receptors is an adult with an advanced solid tumor such as melanoma, head and neck, liver or kidney cancer.

The chain employs TRBV29-1 and TRBJ2-3; D call uncertain. V was trimmed by 4 bases and J by 2 bases, leaving 10 bases between them. This CDR3 spans 13 amino acids. The germline V gene encodes CDR1 SQVTM and CDR2 ANQGSEA. CDR3: CSVGASVTDTQYF. The DNA of the CDR3 is TGCAGCGTTGGAGCGTCCGTCACAGATACGCAGTATTTT.

Comments on this clone: This CDR3 is also generated by other DNA sequences in the sample. The V and J genes are TRBV6-5 and TRBJ2-2; possibly TRBD1 for D (5 bases). CDR3 length equals 14 residues. Trimming stripped 5 bases from V and 1 base from J, with 8 bases between. Per the germline V gene, CDR1 is MNHEY and CDR2 is SVGAGI. CDR3 nucleotide sequence: TGTGCCAGCAGTCGTGGACAGAACACCGGGGAGCTGTTTTTT. As protein: CASSRGQNTGELFF.

The chain combines TRBV4-1 with TRBJ2-2, with D possibly matching TRBD1 (5 bases). The germline CDR1 and CDR2 sequences are MGHRA and YSYEKL. Trimming pared 2 bases from V and 6 bases from J, leaving 10 bases between. This CDR3 is built from 14 residues. The CDR3 nucleotides read TGCGCCAGCAGCCAACTTTTAGGGGCCGGGGAGCTGTTTTTT. It is translated as CASSQLLGAGELFF.

By share, this clone ranks as large (0.1 to 1%). The chain uses TRBV4-1 and TRBJ2-7, with no clear D. The germline V and J ends were trimmed by 0 bases and 2 bases, with 11 bases remaining between them. Looked up from germline, CDR1 is MGHRA and CDR2 is YSYEKL. The CDR3 is 15 amino acids. The CDR3 region is CASSQDTSQAYEQYF. The CDR3 coding sequence is TGCGCCAGCAGCCAAGATACGTCCCAGGCCTACGAGCAGTACTTC.

This clone was counted between two and nine times. V and J are TRBV2 and TRBJ1-2; the D is unclear. The CDR3 has 10 residues. Germline CDR1 and CDR2: SNHLY and FYNNEI. V lost 10 bases to trimming and J lost 7 bases, with 10 bases between them. CDR3 in amino acids: CAIAQGGYTF. CDR3 DNA: TGTGCCATCGCGCAAGGTGGCTACACCTTC.

CDR3 in DNA: TGTGCCTGCGACGGGACTAGCGGGAGTCTAGATACGCAGTATTTT. It specifies CACDGTSGSLDTQYF. The chain has TRBV30 and TRBJ2-3; 14 bases are a match to TRBD2. The CDR3 extends over 15 amino acids. Germline CDR1 and CDR2: GTSNPN and SVGIG (reference sequence). V gave up 6 bases and J gave up 5 bases; unmatched junction bases: 7.

The V gene is TRBV4-2, the J gene TRBJ2-5; the D gene is possibly TRBD2 (6 bases). V was clipped by 4 bases and J by 5 bases, with 17 bases between them. This CDR3 is built from 15 residues. The germline gives CDR1 LGHNA, CDR2 YNFKEQ. DNA for the CDR3: TGTGCCAGCAGCCCCCTGGAGGGCCCTCGGGAGACCCAGTACTTC. Protein: CASSPLEGPRETQYF.

The chain recombines TRBV5-1 with TRBJ2-1, with D perhaps matching TRBD2 (5 bases). Germline CDR1 and CDR2: SGHRS and YFSETQ. The CDR3 sequence is 15 residues long. Trimming took off 0 bases at V and 2 bases at J, with 9 bases between the two ends. Written as DNA, the CDR3 is TGCGCCAGCAGCTTGGCGGGAAAGACCTACAATGAGCAGTTCTTC. Encoded protein: CASSLAGKTYNEQFF.

This chain uses TRBV7-9 with TRBJ2-3; D ambiguous. V lost 5 bases and J 3 bases, leaving 15 bases between the germline ends. The CDR3 consists of 15 residues. Germline V gene lookup returns CDR1 SEHNR and CDR2 FQNEAQ (reference sequence). The CDR3 DNA is TGTGCCAGCAGCACACCCCCCGATGGGACAGATACGCAGTATTTT. This codes for CASSTPPDGTDTQYF. The whole variable domain, remainder taken from reference TRBV7-9 and TRBJ2-3, is DTGVSQNPRHKITKRGQNVTFRCDPISEHNRLYWYRQTLGQGPEFLTYFQNEAQLEKSRLLSDRFSAERPKGSFSTLEIQRTEQGDSAMYLCASSTPPDGTDTQYFGPGTRLTVL.

The J gene is TRBJ2-7, the V gene TRBV4-3, with a tentative D call TRBD2 (6 bases). The CDR3 extends over 15 amino acids. Germline values: CDR1 LGHNA, CDR2 YSLEER. V lost 1 base, J lost 4 bases, and 14 bases lay in between. The CDR3: CASSQVPSANYEQYF. In nucleotides, the CDR3 is TGCGCCAGCAGCCAAGTACCTAGCGCCAATTACGAGCAGTACTTC.

The chain recombines TRBV4-3 with TRBJ2-2; D uncertain. Germline V gives CDR1 LGHNA, CDR2 YSLEER. CDR3 length equals 15 residues. The V end was cut by 0 bases, the J end by 0 bases, with 5 bases between. The CDR3, as DNA: TGCGCCAGCAGCCAAGACATCGCGAACACCGGGGAGCTGTTTTTT. It encodes CASSQDIANTGELFF.

The CDR3 DNA follows: TGTGCCAGCAGGACAGGGGCTATCAATGAGCAGTTCTTC. Amino acid sequence: CASRTGAINEQFF. The chain is built from TRBV27 and TRBJ2-1; 8 bases agree with TRBD1. The germline V gene has CDR1 MNHEY and CDR2 SMNVEV (reference sequence). This CDR3 has 13 amino acids. The junction had 4 bases not matched to a gene; V was cut back by 6 bases and J by 6 bases.

The chain has TRBV4-2 and TRBJ2-5, with TRBD2 matching over 7 bases. The V gene end was trimmed by 2 bases and the J gene end by 5 bases; junction bases not matched to a gene: 8. This CDR3 has 15 residues. From germline, CDR1 is LGHNA and CDR2 YNFKEQ. CDR3 protein: CASSQTGTKGETQYF. The CDR3 nucleotides are TGTGCCAGCAGCCAAACCGGGACTAAAGGGGAGACCCAGTACTTC.

The rearrangement uses TRBV27 and TRBJ2-1; D might be TRBD2 (6 bases). V was pared by 5 bases and J by 0 bases, with 11 bases between. The germline gives CDR1 MNHEY, CDR2 SMNVEV (reference sequence). CDR3 length: 15 residues. CDR3 sequence: CASSPWTNSYNEQFF. Written as DNA, the CDR3 is TGTGCCAGCAGTCCCTGGACTAACTCCTACAATGAGCAGTTCTTC.

CDR3 region: CASSHDGETQYF. CDR3 bases: TGTGCCAGCAGCCATGACGGGGAGACCCAGTACTTC. V usage is TRBV7-2 and J usage is TRBJ2-5; no reliable D call. This CDR3 spans 12 amino acids. Germline values: CDR1 SGHTA, CDR2 FQGNSA. Trimming pared 5 bases from V and 5 bases from J, leaving 9 bases between.

The V and J genes are TRBV11-2 and TRBJ2-7; D call uncertain. The CDR3 covers 14 residues. The germline CDR1 and CDR2 sequences are SGHAT and FQNNGV. Trimming took 3 bases from V and 3 from J, leaving 12 bases between them. The CDR3, as DNA: TGTGCCAGCAGCTTGGCCTCTTGGGGCTACGAGCAGTACTTC. As protein: CASSLASWGYEQYF.

The CDR3 loop is CASTWGGVNYGYTF. The DNA of the CDR3 is TGTGCCAGTACCTGGGGCGGGGTAAACTATGGCTACACCTTC. The J gene is TRBJ1-2, the V gene TRBV19, with D possibly TRBD1 on 5 matching bases. Germline V gene data show CDR1 as LNHDA and CDR2 as SQIVND (reference sequence). The CDR3 is 14 residues long. The ends were cut back, 7 bases at V and 2 bases at J, with 14 bases in the middle. The full variable domain, in which reference TRBV19 and TRBJ1-2 provide the parts outside the CDR3, is DGGITQSPKYLFRKEGQNVTLSCEQNLNHDAMYWYRQDPGQGLRLIYYSQIVNDFQKGDIAEGYSVSREKKESFPLTVTSAQKNPTAFYLCASTWGGVNYGYTFGSGTRLTVV.

This clone was seen a single time. The chain recombines TRBV9 with TRBJ2-5; tentative D call: TRBD1 (5 bases). CDR1 and CDR2 (germline): SGDLS, YYNGEE. The CDR3 spans 14 residues. The V and J ends lost 1 base and 0 bases respectively, with 7 bases between them. CDR3 amino acids: CASSVQGYQETQYF. CDR3 nucleotide sequence: TGTGCCAGCAGCGTACAGGGTTACCAAGAGACCCAGTACTTC.

The chain uses TRBV7-4 and TRBJ2-1; TRBD1 matches 7 bases. The germline V gene has CDR1 SGHVT and CDR2 SQSDAQ. With 4 bases clipped from V and 5 bases from J, the junction kept 8 bases outside the gene matches. The CDR3 contains 15 residues. Written as DNA, the CDR3 is TGTGCCAGCAGCTCCCGGGACAGTAGGGACAATGAGCAGTTCTTC. It translates to CASSSRDSRDNEQFF.

The chain uses TRBV7-3 and TRBJ2-2; D not certain. Germline V gene lookup returns CDR1 SGHTA and CDR2 FQGTGA. V lost 3 bases and J 1 base, leaving 3 bases between the germline ends. CDR3 length: 13 residues. The CDR3 sequence: CASSFKNTGELFF. CDR3 sequence (DNA): TGTGCCAGCAGCTTTAAGAACACCGGGGAGCTGTTTTTT.

This rearrangement joins TRBV5-4 to TRBJ2-7; maybe TRBD1 (5 bases). Germline CDR1 is SGHNT and CDR2 is YYREEE (reference sequence). CDR3 length equals 15 residues. Trimming removed 3 bases at V and 0 bases at J, with 13 bases between. For the CDR3, the DNA is TGTGCCAGCAGCTCCCTCGCAGGGCCCTCCTACGAGCAGTACTTC. Its protein product is CASSSLAGPSYEQYF. The full variable domain, in which reference TRBV5-4 and TRBJ2-7 provide the parts outside the CDR3, is ETGVTQSPTHLIKTRGQQVTLRCSSQSGHNTVSWYQQALGQGPQFIFQYYREEENGRGNFPPRFSGLQFPNYSSELNVNALELDDSALYLCASSSLAGPSYEQYFGPGTRLTVT.

This clone was seen a handful of times. V and J are TRBV28 and TRBJ2-6; either TRBD1 or TRBD2 may supply D (5 bases each). The CDR3 spans 16 residues. The germline V gene has CDR1 MDHEN and CDR2 SYDVKM. V dropped 3 bases and J dropped 4 bases, with 13 bases sitting between them. The CDR3 here is CASSFGATSGANVLTF. CDR3 DNA: TGTGCCAGCAGTTTCGGGGCAACCTCCGGGGCCAACGTCCTGACTTTC.